A single T cell receptor beta chain is shown here with its context. The data were taken from a study of response to subunit inactivated influenza vaccine. The CDR3 runs to 16 residues. Germline CDR1 SNHLY, CDR2 FYNNEI. With 7 bases clipped from V and 0 bases from J, the junction kept 11 bases outside the gene matches. MiXCR was run by TCRdb on the RT-PCR reads, yielding one entry per CDR3 protein. The table shows hundreds of thousands of distinct CDR3 sequences, with roughly 10% occurring only once. The same specimen was also included in a second study, on T cells expressing NK-cell markers. From that second work: 5'RACE template switching with UMIs produced the TCR beta cDNA. Dominant NKG2C+ clonotypes were found to form 1.0-7.0% of CD8+ T cells in about six donors. Dominance of the CD3+CD56-NKG2C+ fraction by these clonotypes also held in several donors.

The source was PBMCs from blood, collected on the day of vaccination. The chain combines TRBV2 with TRBJ1-1; TRBD1 aligns across 7 bases. The TCR originated in a man over 45 who received an inactivated influenza vaccine. CDR3 protein: CASKTGVVIMNTEAFF. DNA of the CDR3: TGTGCCAGCAAAACAGGGGTGGTAATCATGAACACTGAAGCTTTCTTT.